This T cell receptor beta chain derives from a study of response to subunit inactivated influenza vaccine. Findings and limits, study-wide: Each seasonal flu vaccination may recruit only limited new T cells, authors suggested.

TCRdb re-called the RT-PCR reads with MiXCR, one entry per CDR3 protein. This sample has 150,000 or so distinct CDR3 sequences, with about 11% found just once. Germline lookup yields CDR1 MNHEY and CDR2 SVGEGT. The V and J ends lost 4 bases and 2 bases, in that order; junction bases with no gene match: 7. The CDR3 is 15 residues long. Turning to this clonotype: No antigen is known for it.

The origin of this receptor is a man between 50 and 59 years old who received an inactivated influenza vaccine. This material consisted of non-naive T cells sorted from PBMCs, taken 40 to 50 days after vaccination. The rearrangement links TRBV6-2 or TRBV6-3 to TRBJ2-7; the match to TRBD1 covers 8 bases. CDR3 nucleotides: TGTGCCAGCAGTTCCAGGACAGGGCGGACCTACGAGCAGTACTTC. Protein product: CASSSRTGRTYEQYF.